The next 5 T cell receptor beta chains were all read from a single sample in a study of T-cell reconstitution after alpha-beta-depleted transplantation in children. For TCRbeta, the library was prepared with unique molecular identifiers. TCRdb analysed the PCR reads with MiXCR anew, one entry per CDR3 protein. Of about 580,000 distinct CDR3 sequences in the sample, roughly 23% are singletons; the top ten hold 13% to 15%. Specimen: PBMCs, mostly from graft donor cells, collected 360 days after TCRalphabeta/CD19-depleted stem cell transplant. Source of these receptors: a boy younger than two who had a stem cell transplant for acute myeloid leukemia, so the T cells may come from the graft donor.

This clonotype showed up just a few times. CDR3 sequence (DNA): TGTGCCAGCAGCTTAGTACCGCAGTCCGCCTACGAGCAGTACTTC. This codes for CASSLVPQSAYEQYF. The chain recombines TRBV13 with TRBJ2-7; no definite D call. This CDR3 is 15 amino acids long. In germline, CDR1 is PRHDT, CDR2 FYEKMQ (reference sequence). V lost 1 base and J lost 2, with 12 bases in between.

CDR3 protein: CASSQDLGAPPVTGELFF. The CDR3 DNA reads as TGCGCCAGCAGCCAAGATCTTGGCGCTCCCCCCGTCACCGGGGAGCTGTTTTTT. The chain links TRBV4-3 to TRBJ2-2; D gene unclear. Germline CDR1 LGHNA, CDR2 YSLEER. This CDR3 spans 18 amino acids. Trimming left V 0 bases short and J 4 bases short, with 18 bases between.

This clonotype came up a few times. The V call is TRBV20-1, the J call TRBJ1-1; D remains unclear. V was clipped by 0 bases and J by 4 bases, with 15 bases between them. The CDR3 covers 15 residues. The V gene's germline CDR1 is DFQATT and CDR2 SNEGSKA (reference sequence). The CDR3 nucleotides are TGCAGTGCTAGAGATCGAGGGAGTGTAGGCACTGAAGCTTTCTTT. Translated, it gives CSARDRGSVGTEAFF.

This clonotype was seen at least ten times. V gene TRBV10-3 combines with J gene TRBJ2-3; D ambiguous. Trimming took 11 bases from V and 0 from J, leaving 12 bases between them. From germline, CDR1 is ENHRY and CDR2 SYGVKD. The CDR3 totals 13 residues. CDR3 residues: CALGRASTDTQYF. Written as DNA, the CDR3 is TGTGCCCTCGGTAGAGCTAGCACAGATACGCAGTATTTT.

This clonotype was observed a single time. The chain has TRBV5-8 and TRBJ2-1; D remains ambiguous. From germline, CDR1 is SGHTS and CDR2 YDEGEE. CDR3 length: 13 residues. V was pared by 6 bases and J by 4 bases, with 11 bases between. CDR3 in DNA: TGTGCCAGCATCCACCGTGTGTACAATGAGCAGTTCTTC. Protein: CASIHRVYNEQFF. Full variable domain (missing parts from reference TRBV5-8 and TRBJ2-1): EAGVTQSPTHLIKTRGQQATLRCSPISGHTSVYWYQQALGLGLQFLLWYDEGEERNRGNFPPRFSGRQFPNYSSELNVNALELEDSALYLCASIHRVYNEQFFGPGTRLTVL.